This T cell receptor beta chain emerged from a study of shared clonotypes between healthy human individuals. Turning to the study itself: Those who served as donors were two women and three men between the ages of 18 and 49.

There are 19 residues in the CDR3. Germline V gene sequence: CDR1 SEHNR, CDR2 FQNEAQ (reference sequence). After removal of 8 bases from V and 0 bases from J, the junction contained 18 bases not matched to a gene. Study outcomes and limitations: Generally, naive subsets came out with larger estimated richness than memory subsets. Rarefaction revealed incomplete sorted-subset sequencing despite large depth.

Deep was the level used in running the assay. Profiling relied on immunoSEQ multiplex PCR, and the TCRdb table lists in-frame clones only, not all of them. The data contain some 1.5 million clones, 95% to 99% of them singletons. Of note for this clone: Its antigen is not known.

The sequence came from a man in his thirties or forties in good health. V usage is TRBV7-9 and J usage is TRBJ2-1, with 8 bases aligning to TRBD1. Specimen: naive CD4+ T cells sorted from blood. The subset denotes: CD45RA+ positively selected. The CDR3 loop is CASGGGQVFQLSSYNEQFF. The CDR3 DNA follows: TGTGCCAGCGGTGGGGGACAGGTTTTCCAACTGAGCTCCTACAATGAGCAGTTCTTC.